Detailed here is one T cell receptor beta chain. Its antigen remains unidentified. Via MiXCR, TCRdb re-called the RT-PCR reads, giving one row per CDR3 protein. The profile shows some 500,000 distinct CDR3 sequences, 25% of them singletons. The data derive from a study of response to subunit inactivated influenza vaccine. Study outcomes and limitations: Each seasonal flu vaccination may recruit only limited new T cells, authors suggested.

CDR1 is SGHTA, CDR2 FQGNSA, per germline. CDR3 length: 15 residues. V shed 2 bases and J shed 0 bases, with 8 bases lying between them. The specimen was CD4+ T cells sorted from PBMCs, collected approximately 5 days after vaccination. The clonotype comes from a man aged 50-59 years who received an inactivated influenza vaccine. The V and J genes are TRBV7-2 and TRBJ2-4; D uncertain. In nucleotides, the CDR3 is TGTGCCAGCAGCTTACTAGGATTAGCCAAAAACATTCAGTACTTC. Translation: CASSLLGLAKNIQYF.